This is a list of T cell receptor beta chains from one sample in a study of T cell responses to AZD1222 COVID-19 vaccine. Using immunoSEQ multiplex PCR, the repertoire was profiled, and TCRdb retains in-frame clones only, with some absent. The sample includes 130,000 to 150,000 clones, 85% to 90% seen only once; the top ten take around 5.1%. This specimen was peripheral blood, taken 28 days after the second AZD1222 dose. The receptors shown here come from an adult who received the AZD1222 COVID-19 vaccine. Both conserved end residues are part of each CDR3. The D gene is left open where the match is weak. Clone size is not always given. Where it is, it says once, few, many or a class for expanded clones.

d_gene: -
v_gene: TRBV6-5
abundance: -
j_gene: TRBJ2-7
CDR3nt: TGTGCCAGCAGGTACAGGGTGTTGTACGAGCAGTACTTC
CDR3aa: CASRYRVLYEQYF

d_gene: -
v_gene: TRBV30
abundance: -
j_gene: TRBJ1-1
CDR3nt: TGTGCCTGGAGTGTACGGACACCCGGGGCTTTCTTT
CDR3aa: CAWSVRTPGAFF

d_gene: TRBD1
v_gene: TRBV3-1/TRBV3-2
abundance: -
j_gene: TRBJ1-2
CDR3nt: TGTGCCAGCCGGGTGTCCCCGACAGGGGGTAGTGGCTACACCTTC
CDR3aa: CASRVSPTGGSGYTF

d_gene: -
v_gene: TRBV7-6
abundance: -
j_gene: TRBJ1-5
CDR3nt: TGTGCCAGCAGCTTGGGGGATCAGCCCCAGCATTTT
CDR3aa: CASSLGDQPQHF

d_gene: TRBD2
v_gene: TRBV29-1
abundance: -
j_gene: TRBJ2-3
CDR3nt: TGCAGCGTTAAGGGAGGGCGGGAGGTAGGGACAGATACGCAGTATTTT
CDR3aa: CSVKGGREVGTDTQYF

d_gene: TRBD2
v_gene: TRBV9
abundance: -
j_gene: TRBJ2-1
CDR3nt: TGTGCCAGCAGCGTAGGTAGCGGGAGTTCAAATGAGCAGTTCTTC
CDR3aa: CASSVGSGSSNEQFF

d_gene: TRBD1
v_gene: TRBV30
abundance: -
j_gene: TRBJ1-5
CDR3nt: TGTGCCTGGACAAGACAGGGAGGGACCCAGCCCCAGCATTTT
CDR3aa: CAWTRQGGTQPQHF

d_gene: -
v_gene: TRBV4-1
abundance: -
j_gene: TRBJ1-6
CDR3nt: TGCGCCAGCAGCCAAGAGGGGGGACATTCTGGATCACCCCTCCACTTT
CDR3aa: CASSQEGGHSGSPLHF

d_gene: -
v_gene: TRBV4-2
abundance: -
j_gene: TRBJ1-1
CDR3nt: TGTGCCAGCACCCCGGGGTCGGGTTACACTGAAGCTTTCTTT
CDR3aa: CASTPGSGYTEAFF

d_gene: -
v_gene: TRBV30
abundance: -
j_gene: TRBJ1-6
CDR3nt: TGTGCCTGGAGTGGGACTTGGAATTCACCCCTCCACTTT
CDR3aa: CAWSGTWNSPLHF

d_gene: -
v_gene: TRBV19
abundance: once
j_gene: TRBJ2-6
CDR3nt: TGTGCCAGTAGAAGGTCGGCTGGGGCCAACGTCCTGACTTTC
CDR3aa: CASRRSAGANVLTF

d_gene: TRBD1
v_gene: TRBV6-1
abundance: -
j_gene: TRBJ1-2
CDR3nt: TGTGCCAGCAGTGGTCCGGGACAGGGGGCATTTCGGAGCTATGGCTACACCTTC
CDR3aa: CASSGPGQGAFRSYGYTF

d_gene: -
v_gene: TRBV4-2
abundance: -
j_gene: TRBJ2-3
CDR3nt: TGTGCCAGCAGCCAAGTCCAGACAGATACGCAGTATTTT
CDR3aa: CASSQVQTDTQYF

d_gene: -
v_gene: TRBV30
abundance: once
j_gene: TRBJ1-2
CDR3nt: TGTGCTCACGCGGCCAGGGGAACCTATGGCTACACCTTC
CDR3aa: CAHAARGTYGYTF

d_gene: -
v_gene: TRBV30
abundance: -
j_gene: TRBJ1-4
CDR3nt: TGTGCCTCACGGGCTATTAATGAAAAACTGTTTTTT
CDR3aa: CASRAINEKLFF

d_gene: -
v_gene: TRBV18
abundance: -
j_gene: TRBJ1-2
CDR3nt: TGTGCCAGCTCACCAAAGGACCTTAACTATGGCTACACCTTC
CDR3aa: CASSPKDLNYGYTF

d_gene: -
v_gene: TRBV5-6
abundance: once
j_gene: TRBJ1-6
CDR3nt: TGTGCCAGCAGCACGGTTAATTCACCCCTCCACTTT
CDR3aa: CASSTVNSPLHF

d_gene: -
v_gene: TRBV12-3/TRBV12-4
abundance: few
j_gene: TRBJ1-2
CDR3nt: TGTGCCAGCAGTTTTGGACAGCTCTATGGCTACACCTTC
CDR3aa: CASSFGQLYGYTF

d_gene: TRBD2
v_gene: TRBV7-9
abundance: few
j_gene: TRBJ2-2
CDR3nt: TGTGCCAGCAGCTTAGGGCTAGCGGTGGCCGGGGAGCTGTTTTTT
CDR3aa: CASSLGLAVAGELFF

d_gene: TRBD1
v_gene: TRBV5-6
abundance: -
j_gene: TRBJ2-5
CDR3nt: TGTGCCAGCAGCCCACAGGGGTCCCCCCCAGAGACCCAGTACTTC
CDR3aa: CASSPQGSPPETQYF

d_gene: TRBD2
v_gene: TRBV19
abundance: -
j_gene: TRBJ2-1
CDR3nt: TGTGCCAGTAGTATAGCACTAGCGGGGTCCTACAATGAGCAGTTCTTC
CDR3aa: CASSIALAGSYNEQFF

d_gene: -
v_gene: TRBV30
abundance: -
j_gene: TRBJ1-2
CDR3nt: TGTGCCTGGAGTATTATGTCCGGGGGAGGAGGAGGCTACACCTTC
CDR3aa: CAWSIMSGGGGGYTF

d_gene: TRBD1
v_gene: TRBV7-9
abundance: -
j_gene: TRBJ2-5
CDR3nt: TGTGCCAGCTCCGCCCCGTCGGGACAGGGGCTCCAAGAGACCCAGTACTTC
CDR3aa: CASSAPSGQGLQETQYF

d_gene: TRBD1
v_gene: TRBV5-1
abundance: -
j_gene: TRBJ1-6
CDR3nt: TGCGCCAGCAGCCCCCCGGGACAGGGGAACTCACCCCTCCACTTT
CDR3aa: CASSPPGQGNSPLHF

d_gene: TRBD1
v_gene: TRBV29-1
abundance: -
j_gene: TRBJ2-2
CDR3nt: TGCAGCGTTCAACTCCGGGACAGGGGGGACACCGGGGAGCTGTTTTTT
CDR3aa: CSVQLRDRGDTGELFF

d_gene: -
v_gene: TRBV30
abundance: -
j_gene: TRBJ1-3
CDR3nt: TGTGCCTGGACCCTTAAGGGTGAAAACACCATATATTTT
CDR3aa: CAWTLKGENTIYF

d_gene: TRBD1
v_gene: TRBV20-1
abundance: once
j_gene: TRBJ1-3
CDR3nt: TGCAGTGCTAGTAACCGGGACAGAACGTACTCTGGAAACACCATATATTTT
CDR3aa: CSASNRDRTYSGNTIYF

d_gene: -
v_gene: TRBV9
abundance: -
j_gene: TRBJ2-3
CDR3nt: TGTGCCAGCAGCGTAGCGCCCGTTTCGGATACGCAGTATTTT
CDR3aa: CASSVAPVSDTQYF

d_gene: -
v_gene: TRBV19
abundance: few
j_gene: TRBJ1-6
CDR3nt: TGTGCCAGTAGTATTGGCGGCTCCTATAATTCACCCCTCCACTTT
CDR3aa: CASSIGGSYNSPLHF

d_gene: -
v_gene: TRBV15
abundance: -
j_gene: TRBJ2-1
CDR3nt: TGTGCCACCAGCAGAGATCCGGCAGGGGAGCAGTTCTTC
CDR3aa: CATSRDPAGEQFF

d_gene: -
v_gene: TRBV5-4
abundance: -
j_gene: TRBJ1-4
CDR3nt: TGTGCCAGCAGCTTGGACAGCCAAACTAATGAAAAACTGTTTTTT
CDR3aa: CASSLDSQTNEKLFF

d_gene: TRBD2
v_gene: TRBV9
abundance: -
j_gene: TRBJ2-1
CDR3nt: TGTGCCAGCAGCGTGACTAGCGGGGCCCCCAATGAGCAGTTCTTC
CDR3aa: CASSVTSGAPNEQFF

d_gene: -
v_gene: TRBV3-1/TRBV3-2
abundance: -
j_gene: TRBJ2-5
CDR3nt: TGTGCCAGCAGCCAAGAGATCTTCCAAGAGACCCAGTACTTC
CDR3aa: CASSQEIFQETQYF

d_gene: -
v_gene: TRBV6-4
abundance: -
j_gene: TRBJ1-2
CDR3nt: TGTGCCAGCAGTGACTCCTCAGGGGTACAGGGTGGCTACACCTTC
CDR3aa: CASSDSSGVQGGYTF

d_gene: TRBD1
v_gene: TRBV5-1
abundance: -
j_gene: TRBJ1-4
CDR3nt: TGCGCCAGCAGCTCTGGACAGGGGAATGAAAAACTGTTTTTT
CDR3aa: CASSSGQGNEKLFF

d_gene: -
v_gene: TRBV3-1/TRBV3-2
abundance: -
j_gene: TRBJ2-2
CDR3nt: TGTGCCAGCAGCCTCCCATCATACACCGGGGAGCTGTTTTTT
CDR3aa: CASSLPSYTGELFF

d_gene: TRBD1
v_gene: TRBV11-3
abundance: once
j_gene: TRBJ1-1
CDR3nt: TGTGCCAGCAGCCCGGGGACAGGGGTCACTGAAGCTTTCTTT
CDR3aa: CASSPGTGVTEAFF

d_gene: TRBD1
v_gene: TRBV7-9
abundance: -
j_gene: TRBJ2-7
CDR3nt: TGTGCCAGCACCCGAGGACAGGGAAATAGGTACGAGCAGTACTTC
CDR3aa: CASTRGQGNRYEQYF

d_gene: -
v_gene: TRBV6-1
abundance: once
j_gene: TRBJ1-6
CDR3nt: TGTGCCAGCAGTGAAGGCACCGGGATTTTGTGGAATTCACCCCTCCACTTT
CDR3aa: CASSEGTGILWNSPLHF

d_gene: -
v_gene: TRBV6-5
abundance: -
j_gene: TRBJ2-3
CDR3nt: TGTGCCAGCAGTTACTCGAACGACCTCTTCACAGATACGCAGTATTTT
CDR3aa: CASSYSNDLFTDTQYF

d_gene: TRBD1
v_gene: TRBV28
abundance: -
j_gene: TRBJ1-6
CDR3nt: TGTGCCAGCAGTTTATCCTCCGGGACAGGGGCATTCTCCTATAATTCACCCCTCCACTTT
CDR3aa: CASSLSSGTGAFSYNSPLHF

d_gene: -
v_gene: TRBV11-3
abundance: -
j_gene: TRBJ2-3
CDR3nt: TGTGCCAGCAGCTTCCAAAACACAGATACGCAGTATTTT
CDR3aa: CASSFQNTDTQYF

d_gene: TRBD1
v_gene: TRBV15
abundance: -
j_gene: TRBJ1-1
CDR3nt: TGTGCCACCAGCAGAGACCCGGACAGGGGTGGTACTGAAGCTTTCTTT
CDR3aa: CATSRDPDRGGTEAFF

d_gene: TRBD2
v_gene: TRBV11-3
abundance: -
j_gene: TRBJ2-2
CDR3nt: TGTGCCAGCAGCCCAGGACTAGCGGGGGGGCCCGGCACCGGGGAGCTGTTTTTT
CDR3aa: CASSPGLAGGPGTGELFF

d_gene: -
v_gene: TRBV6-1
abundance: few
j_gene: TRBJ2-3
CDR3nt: TGTGCCAGCAGTGAGCAGGGCCCTCCTAGCACAGATACGCAGTATTTT
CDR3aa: CASSEQGPPSTDTQYF

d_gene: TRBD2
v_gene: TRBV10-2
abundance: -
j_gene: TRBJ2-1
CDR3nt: TGCGCCAGCACCCTAGCGGGGGGACCCGTGCAGTTCTTC
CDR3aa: CASTLAGGPVQFF

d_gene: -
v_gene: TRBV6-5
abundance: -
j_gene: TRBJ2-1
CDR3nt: TGTGCCAGCAGGGTCGGCATTTTCTCCTACAATGAGCAGTTCTTC
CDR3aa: CASRVGIFSYNEQFF

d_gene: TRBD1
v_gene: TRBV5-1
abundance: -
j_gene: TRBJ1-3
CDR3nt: TGCGCCAGCAGCTCCGGGACAGGGAGCTCTGGAAACACCATATATTTT
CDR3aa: CASSSGTGSSGNTIYF

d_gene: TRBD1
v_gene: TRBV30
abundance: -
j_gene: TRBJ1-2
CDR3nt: TGTGCCTGGGAATCCAACAGGGGTTTAAGCGGCTACACCTTC
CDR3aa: CAWESNRGLSGYTF

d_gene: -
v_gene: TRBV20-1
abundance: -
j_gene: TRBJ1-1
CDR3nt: TGCAGTGCTCGGGTAGGTACTGAAGCTTTCTTT
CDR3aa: CSARVGTEAFF

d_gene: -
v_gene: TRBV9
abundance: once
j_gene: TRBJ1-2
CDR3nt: TGTGCCAGCAGCCCCTTGGGGACGAACTATGGCTACACCTTC
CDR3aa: CASSPLGTNYGYTF

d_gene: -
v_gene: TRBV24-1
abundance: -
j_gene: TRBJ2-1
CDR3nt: TGTGCCACCAGTGATGGGGACTCTTACAATGAGCAGTTCTTC
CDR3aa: CATSDGDSYNEQFF

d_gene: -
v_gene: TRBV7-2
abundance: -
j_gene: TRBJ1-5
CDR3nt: TGTGCCAGCAGCTTAGAAGGATATAGCAATCAGCCCCAGCATTTT
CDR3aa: CASSLEGYSNQPQHF